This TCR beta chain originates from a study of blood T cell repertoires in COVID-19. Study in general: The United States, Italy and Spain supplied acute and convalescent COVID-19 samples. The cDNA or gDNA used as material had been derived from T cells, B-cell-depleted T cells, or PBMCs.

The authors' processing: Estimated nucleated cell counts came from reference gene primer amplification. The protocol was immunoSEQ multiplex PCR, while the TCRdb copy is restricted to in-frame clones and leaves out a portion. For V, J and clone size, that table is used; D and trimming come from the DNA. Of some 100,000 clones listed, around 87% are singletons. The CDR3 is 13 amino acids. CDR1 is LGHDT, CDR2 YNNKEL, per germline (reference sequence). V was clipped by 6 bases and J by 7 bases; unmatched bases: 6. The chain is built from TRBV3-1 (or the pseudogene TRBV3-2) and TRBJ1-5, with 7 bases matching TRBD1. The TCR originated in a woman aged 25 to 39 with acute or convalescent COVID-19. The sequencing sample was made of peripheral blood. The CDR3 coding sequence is TGTGCCAGCAGTCTTGACAGGGACCAGCCCCAGCATTTT. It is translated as CASSLDRDQPQHF.